Below, 15 T cell receptor beta chains from the same sample are listed, as sequenced in a study of blood T cell repertoires in COVID-19. The assay was immunoSEQ multiplex PCR, and TCRdb's table has in-frame clones only and misses some. Of 400,000 to 500,000 clones listed, approximately 90% are singletons. The specimen sequenced was PBMCs or T cells enriched from blood (not recorded which). These TCRs come from a woman younger than 35 who had been exposed to COVID-19.

The rearrangement links TRBV28 to TRBJ1-4; a possible D gene is TRBD1 (5 bases). V was cut by 8 bases and J by 8 bases, with 15 bases left in between. The CDR3 extends over 13 amino acids. Germline V CDR1 and CDR2: MDHEN, SYDVKM. This chain's CDR3 is CASRTQTEEKLFF. DNA of the CDR3: TGTGCCAGCCGGACACAAACGGAAGAAAAACTGTTTTTT.

The rearrangement uses TRBV7-2 and TRBJ1-2; D is possibly TRBD1 (5 bases). The CDR3 length is 15 residues. Germline V CDR1 and CDR2: SGHTA, FQGNSA. V lost 2 bases and J 0 bases, leaving 10 bases between the germline ends. The CDR3 is CASSLQGGSNYGYTF. CDR3 bases: TGTGCCAGCAGCTTACAGGGAGGCTCTAACTATGGCTACACCTTC.

V gene TRBV28 combines with J gene TRBJ1-6, with D possibly matching TRBD1 (5 bases). Germline CDR1 reads MDHEN; CDR2 reads SYDVKM. V lost 6 bases and J lost 3, with 6 bases in between. This CDR3 is 13 amino acids long. CDR3 amino acids: CASRGDYNSPLHF. CDR3 coding DNA: TGTGCCAGCAGAGGGGACTATAATTCACCCCTCCACTTT. Variable domain in full (rest from reference TRBV28 and TRBJ1-6): DVKVTQSSRYLVKRTGEKVFLECVQDMDHENMFWYRQDPGLGLRLIYFSYDVKMKEKGDIPEGYSVSREKKERFSLILESASTNQTSMYLCASRGDYNSPLHFGNGTRLTVT.

The chain recombines TRBV27 with TRBJ1-2, with 11 bases lining up with TRBD1. V was pared by 0 bases and J by 6 bases, with 3 bases of the junction left unmatched. This CDR3 spans 15 amino acids. The germline V gene has CDR1 MNHEY and CDR2 SMNVEV (reference sequence). CDR3 sequence: CASSLSGTGGNGYTF. CDR3 sequence (DNA): TGTGCCAGCAGTTTATCAGGGACAGGGGGGAATGGCTACACCTTC.

This chain links TRBV11-2 with TRBJ1-2; 8 nucleotides agree with TRBD1. Unmatched junction bases numbered 3, after V lost 3 bases and J lost 3 bases. Germline V gives CDR1 SGHAT, CDR2 FQNNGV. The CDR3 extends over 14 amino acids. For the CDR3, the DNA is TGTGCCAGCAGCTTGGACAGGGTGGACTATGGCTACACCTTC. Residues: CASSLDRVDYGYTF.

V gene TRBV7-2 combines with J gene TRBJ1-6, with 10 bases fitting TRBD1. The CDR3 is 16 amino acids. After removal of 2 bases from V and 7 bases from J, the junction contained 5 bases not matched to a gene. Germline assignment: CDR1 SGHTA and CDR2 FQGNSA. The CDR3, as DNA: TGTGCCAGCAGCTTATGGACAGGGGGATTGAATTCACCCCTCCACTTT. It specifies CASSLWTGGLNSPLHF.

The J gene is TRBJ1-2, the V gene TRBV29-1; TRBD1 is a possible D gene (5 bases). The germline CDR1 and CDR2 sequences are SQVTM and ANQGSEA. V dropped 3 bases and J dropped 6 bases, with 14 bases sitting between them. The CDR3 totals 13 residues. The CDR3 DNA reads as TGCAGCGTTGATCAGGGAGGGTCGCATGGCTACACCTTC. It translates to CSVDQGGSHGYTF.

This clone was counted only a few times. The CDR3 loop reads CASSKQGLDYGYTF. CDR3 in DNA: TGTGCCAGTAGTAAACAGGGGCTTGACTATGGCTACACCTTC. This rearrangement joins TRBV19 to TRBJ1-2, with TRBD1 matching over 7 bases. Germline V CDR1 and CDR2: LNHDA, SQIVND (reference sequence). V shed 4 bases, J shed 3 bases, and the junction held 5 bases outside the gene matches. This CDR3 comprises 14 residues. Full variable domain (remainder filled in from reference TRBV19 and TRBJ1-2): DGGITQSPKYLFRKEGQNVTLSCEQNLNHDAMYWYRQDPGQGLRLIYYSQIVNDFQKGDIAEGYSVSREKKESFPLTVTSAQKNPTAFYLCASSKQGLDYGYTFGSGTRLTVV.

V is TRBV27 and J is TRBJ2-1, with 10 bases aligning to TRBD2. The CDR3 has 15 residues. Losses at the gene ends were 7 bases for V and 4 bases for J; bases not matched to a gene: 7. The germline gives CDR1 MNHEY, CDR2 SMNVEV (reference sequence). CDR3: CASKLAGGYYNEQFF. The CDR3 DNA reads TGTGCCAGCAAGTTAGCGGGGGGATATTACAATGAGCAGTTCTTC.

This chain connects TRBV7-9 to TRBJ1-4; no reliable D call. The V end lost 5 bases, the J end lost 8 bases, and 18 bases lay between the germline ends. CDR1 is SEHNR and CDR2 is FQNEAQ in the germline V gene (reference sequence). The CDR3 length is 15 residues. The CDR3 region is CASSLGVGEREKLFF. DNA of the CDR3: TGTGCCAGCAGCCTCGGCGTCGGGGAAAGGGAAAAACTGTTTTTT.

In the case of this clone: Other nucleotide sequences in the sample specify the same CDR3. This chain connects TRBV28 to TRBJ2-7; D perhaps matches TRBD1 (6 bases). The length of the CDR3 is 13 residues. Germline values: CDR1 MDHEN, CDR2 SYDVKM. Trimming pared 3 bases from V and 0 bases from J, leaving 6 bases between. CDR3 DNA: TGTGCCAGCAGTTTGGGGGCCTCCTACGAGCAGTACTTC. Encoded protein: CASSLGASYEQYF.

The chain couples TRBV5-1 to TRBJ2-2; tentative D call: TRBD1 (6 bases). The CDR3 covers 16 residues. Germline loops: CDR1 SGHRS, CDR2 YFSETQ. Trimming left V 1 base short and J 5 bases short, with 15 bases between. The CDR3 spells CASSLPEGGGTGELFF. As DNA, the CDR3 is TGCGCCAGCAGCTTGCCGGAAGGGGGTGGAACCGGGGAGCTGTTTTTT.

This clone was detected only once. The chain carries TRBV6-5 and TRBJ1-1; TRBD1 agrees at 9 bases. The CDR3 covers 15 residues. J gave up 5 bases and V 6 bases, and 10 bases lay outside the gene matches. Germline V gene data show CDR1 as MNHEY and CDR2 as SVGAGI. CDR3 loop: CASRRTGALGTEAFF. The CDR3 nucleotides are TGTGCCAGCAGAAGGACAGGGGCCCTGGGGACTGAAGCTTTCTTT.

This clone was detected only once. The V and J genes are TRBV12-3 or TRBV12-4 and TRBJ2-7; perhaps TRBD2 as D (6 bases). CDR3 length equals 12 residues. V was shortened by 7 bases and J by 5 bases, with 12 bases between the two germline ends. The CDR3 bases are TGTGCCAGCAAGAGCCGGGAGCACGAGCAGTACTTC. It yields the protein CASKSREHEQYF.

V gene TRBV19 combines with J gene TRBJ1-5; D gene ambiguous. Trimming took 10 bases from V and 2 from J, leaving 15 bases between them. Looked up from germline, CDR1 is LNHDA and CDR2 is SQIVND (reference sequence). The CDR3 is made up of 14 amino acids. CDR3 coding DNA: TGTGCCACCCTTCGAACCGGGGGCAATCAGCCCCAGCATTTT. This sequence encodes CATLRTGGNQPQHF.